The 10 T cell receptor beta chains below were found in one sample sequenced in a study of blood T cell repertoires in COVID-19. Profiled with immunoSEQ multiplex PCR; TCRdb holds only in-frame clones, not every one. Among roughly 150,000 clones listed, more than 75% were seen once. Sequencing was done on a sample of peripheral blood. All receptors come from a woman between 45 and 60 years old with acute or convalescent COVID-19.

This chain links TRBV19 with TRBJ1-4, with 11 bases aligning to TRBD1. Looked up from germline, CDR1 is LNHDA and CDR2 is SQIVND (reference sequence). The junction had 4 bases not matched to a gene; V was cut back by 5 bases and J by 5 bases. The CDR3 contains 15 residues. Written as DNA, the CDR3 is TGTGCCAGTAGTCCGAGGACAGGGGGCAATGAAAAACTGTTTTTT. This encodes CASSPRTGGNEKLFF.

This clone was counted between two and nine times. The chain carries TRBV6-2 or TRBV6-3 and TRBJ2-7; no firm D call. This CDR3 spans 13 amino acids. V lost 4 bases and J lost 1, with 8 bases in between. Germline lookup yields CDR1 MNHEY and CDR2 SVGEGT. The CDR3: CASSSIVSYEQYF. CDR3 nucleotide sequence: TGTGCCAGCAGTTCAATAGTTTCCTACGAGCAGTACTTC.

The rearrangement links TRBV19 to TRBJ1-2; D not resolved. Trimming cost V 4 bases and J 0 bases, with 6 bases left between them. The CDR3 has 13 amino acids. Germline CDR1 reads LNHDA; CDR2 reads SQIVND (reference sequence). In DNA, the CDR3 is TGTGCCAGTAGTAGGGCCGCTAACTATGGCTACACCTTC. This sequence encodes CASSRAANYGYTF.

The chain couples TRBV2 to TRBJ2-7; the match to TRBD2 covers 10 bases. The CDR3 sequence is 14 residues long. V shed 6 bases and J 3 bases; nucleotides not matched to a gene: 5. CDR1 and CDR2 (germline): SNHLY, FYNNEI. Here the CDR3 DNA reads TGTGCCAGCAGGGCCGGGACTAGCGACTACGAGCAGTACTTC. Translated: CASRAGTSDYEQYF.

DNA of the CDR3: TGTGCCAGCAGTCGGACAGGGGTAGGTTCACCCCTCCACTTT. Amino acids: CASSRTGVGSPLHF. The chain combines TRBV7-2 with TRBJ1-6; 9 nucleotides match TRBD1. Germline lookup yields CDR1 SGHTA and CDR2 FQGNSA. Unmatched junction bases numbered 6, after V lost 6 bases and J lost 9 bases. The CDR3 contains 14 residues. The full variable domain, rest sourced from reference TRBV7-2 and TRBJ1-6, is GAGVSQSPSNKVTEKGKDVELRCDPISGHTALYWYRQSLGQGLEFLIYFQGNSAPDKSGLPSDRFSAERTGGSVSTLTIQRTQQEDSAVYLCASSRTGVGSPLHFGNGTRLTVT.

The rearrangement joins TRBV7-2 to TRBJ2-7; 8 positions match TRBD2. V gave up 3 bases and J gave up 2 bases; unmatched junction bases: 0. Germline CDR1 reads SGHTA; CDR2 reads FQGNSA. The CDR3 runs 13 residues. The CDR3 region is CASSFGGAYEQYF. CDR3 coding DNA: TGTGCCAGCAGCTTCGGGGGGGCCTACGAGCAGTACTTC.

CDR3 DNA sequence: TGCGCCAGCAGCTTGGGACAGGGGGTCAATGAGCAGTTCTTC. Its translation is CASSLGQGVNEQFF. The chain recombines TRBV5-1 with TRBJ2-1; TRBD1 agrees at 9 bases. Per the germline V gene, CDR1 is SGHRS and CDR2 is YFSETQ. The CDR3 loop spans 14 amino acids. With V trimmed by 0 bases and J by 6 bases, 1 base remained unmatched.

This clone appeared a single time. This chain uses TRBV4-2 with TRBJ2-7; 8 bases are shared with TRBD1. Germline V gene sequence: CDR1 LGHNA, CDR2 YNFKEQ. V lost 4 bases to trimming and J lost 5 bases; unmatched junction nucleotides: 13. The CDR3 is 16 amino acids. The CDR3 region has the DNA TGTGCCAGCAGCCGGATTTTACAAGGACAGGGTGACGAGCAGTACTTC. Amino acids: CASSRILQGQGDEQYF.

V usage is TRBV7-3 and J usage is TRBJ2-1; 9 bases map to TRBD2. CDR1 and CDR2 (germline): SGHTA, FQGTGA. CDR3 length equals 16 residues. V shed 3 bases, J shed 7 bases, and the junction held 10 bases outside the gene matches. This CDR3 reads CASSFGGAGGRNEQFF. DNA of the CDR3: TGTGCCAGCAGCTTCGGGGGGGCGGGGGGGCGGAATGAGCAGTTCTTC.

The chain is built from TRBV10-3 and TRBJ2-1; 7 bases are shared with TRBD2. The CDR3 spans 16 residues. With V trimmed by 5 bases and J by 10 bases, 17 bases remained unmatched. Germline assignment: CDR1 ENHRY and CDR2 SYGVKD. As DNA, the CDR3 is TGTGCCATCAGTAATACGGGGGGTCCCAAATCGAGGGAGCAGTTCTTC. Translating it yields CAISNTGGPKSREQFF.